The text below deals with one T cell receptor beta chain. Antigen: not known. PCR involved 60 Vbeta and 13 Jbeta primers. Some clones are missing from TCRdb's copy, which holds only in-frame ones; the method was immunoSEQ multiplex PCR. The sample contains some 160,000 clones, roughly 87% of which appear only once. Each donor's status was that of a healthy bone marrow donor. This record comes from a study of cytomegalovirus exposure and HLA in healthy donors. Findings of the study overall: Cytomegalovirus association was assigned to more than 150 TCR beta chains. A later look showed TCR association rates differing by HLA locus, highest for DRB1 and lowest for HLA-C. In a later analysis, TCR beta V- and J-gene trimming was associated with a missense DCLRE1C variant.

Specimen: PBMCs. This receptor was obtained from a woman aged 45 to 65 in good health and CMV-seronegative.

CDR3 bases: TGTGCCAGCAGAACACCCACTAGCGGGAGAGGCACAGATACGCAGTATTTT. Translating gives CASRTPTSGRGTDTQYF. The gene calls are TRBV27 and TRBJ2-3, with TRBD2 matching 11 bases. After removal of 6 bases from V and 1 base from J, the junction contained 9 bases not matched to a gene. CDR3 size: 17 residues. Germline loops: CDR1 MNHEY, CDR2 SMNVEV (reference sequence).